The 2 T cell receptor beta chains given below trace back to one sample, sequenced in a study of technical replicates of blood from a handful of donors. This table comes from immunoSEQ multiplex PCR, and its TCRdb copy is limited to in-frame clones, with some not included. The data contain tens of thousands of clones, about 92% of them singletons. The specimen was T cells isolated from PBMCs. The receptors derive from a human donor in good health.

CDR3 sequence (DNA): TGTGCCAGCAGTTTACTCGGCTGGGGGGACGGCTCCTACGAGCAGTACTTC. Protein sequence: CASSLLGWGDGSYEQYF. The chain links TRBV28 to TRBJ2-7; weak D call: TRBD2 (6 bases). The V end lost 2 bases, the J end lost 0 bases, and 17 bases lay between the germline ends. This CDR3 has 17 amino acids. Germline assignment: CDR1 MDHEN and CDR2 SYDVKM.

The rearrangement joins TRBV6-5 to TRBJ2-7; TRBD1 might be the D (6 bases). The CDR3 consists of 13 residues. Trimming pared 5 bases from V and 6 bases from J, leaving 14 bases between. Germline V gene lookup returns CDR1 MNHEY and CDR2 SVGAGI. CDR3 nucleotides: TGTGCCAGCAGTGGGTCTGGGACATCCGAGCAGTACTTC. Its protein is CASSGSGTSEQYF.